This T cell receptor (beta chain) is from a study of regulatory T cells in long-lasting Graves disease. Time point reported: persistent/refractory GD, antithyroid drugs over 5 years with positive TRAb. From RNA extracted from PBMCs, the TCR library was made. This clonotype was found many times. Library construction for TCR beta used iRepertoire HTBI primers and Arm-PCR of CDR3 regions. TCRdb itself ran the multiplex PCR reads through MiXCR, one entry per CDR3 protein. The sample has some 330,000 distinct CDR3 sequences, roughly 24% seen once; the top ten hold around 30%. Germline V gives CDR1 SQVTM, CDR2 ANQGSEA. The CDR3 runs to 13 residues. J lost 2 bases, V lost 6 bases, and 7 bases had no gene match.

This receptor was taken from a middle-aged woman with Graves disease. Material: peripheral blood mononuclear cells (PBMCs), obtained when the disease was refractory, from a patient treated with antithyroid drugs. The V call is TRBV29-1, the J call TRBJ2-7; 7 nucleotides line up with TRBD1. CDR3 in DNA: TGCAGCGTGGAAATGACAGGGACCTACGAGCAGTACTTC. It codes for CSVEMTGTYEQYF.